Presented here are 21 T cell receptor beta chains from one specimen sequenced in a study of T cell responses to AZD1222 COVID-19 vaccine. Sequencing was performed with immunoSEQ multiplex PCR; in TCRdb, only in-frame clones are kept and a portion is missing. The top ten hold 3.6% of the sample, which has some 150,000 clones, 80% to 95% seen once. The sequenced sample was peripheral blood, obtained 28 days after the second AZD1222 dose. These receptors were obtained from an adult who received the AZD1222 COVID-19 vaccine.

CDR3 nucleotides: TGCGCCAGCAGCTTACTAGGACAGGGGTTGCCTGAAGCTTTCTTT. Translating gives CASSLLGQGLPEAFF. The chain carries TRBV5-1 and TRBJ1-1, with 9 bases lining up with TRBD1. Germline loops: CDR1 SGHRS, CDR2 YFSETQ. The ends lost 2 bases at V and 6 bases at J; junction bases unmatched: 8. CDR3 length equals 15 residues.

The rearrangement joins TRBV30 to TRBJ1-1; D might be TRBD1 (5 bases). Germline V gene lookup returns CDR1 GTSNPN and CDR2 SVGIG (reference sequence). V was shortened by 1 base and J by 0 bases, with 15 bases between the two germline ends. The CDR3 totals 16 residues. The CDR3 region has the DNA TGTGCCTGGAGTGCAGGGCGAAGGACACTGAACACTGAAGCTTTCTTT. This sequence encodes CAWSAGRRTLNTEAFF.

This clone was counted between two and nine times. V is TRBV30 and J is TRBJ1-4, with TRBD1 matching over 9 bases. J lost 8 bases, V lost 5 bases, and 6 bases had no gene match. The CDR3 has 13 amino acids. From germline, CDR1 is GTSNPN and CDR2 SVGIG (reference sequence). CDR3 nucleotide sequence: TGTGCCTGGGATCGACAGGGGGAGGAAAAACTGTTTTTT. It translates to CAWDRQGEEKLFF.

CDR3 nucleotides: TGCGCCAGCAGCTTCGGGACAACCTCTGGAAACACCATATATTTT. Protein sequence: CASSFGTTSGNTIYF. This sequence joins TRBV5-1 and TRBJ1-3; possible D gene TRBD1, 6 bases. The CDR3 runs 15 residues. CDR1 and CDR2 from the germline V gene are SGHRS and YFSETQ. Trimming cost V 2 bases and J 0 bases, with 9 bases left between them. The whole variable domain, remainder taken from reference TRBV5-1 and TRBJ1-3, is KAGVTQTPRYLIKTRGQQVTLSCSPISGHRSVSWYQQTPGQGLQFLFEYFSETQRNKGNFPGRFSGRQFSNSRSEMNVSTLELGDSALYLCASSFGTTSGNTIYFGEGSWLTVV.

The chain has TRBV6-1 and TRBJ1-6; D may be TRBD1 (6 bases). Germline assignment: CDR1 MNHNS and CDR2 SASEGT. Trimming took off 3 bases at V and 14 bases at J, with 11 bases between the two ends. CDR3 length equals 12 residues. CDR3 region: CASSDGQMTLHF. For the CDR3, the DNA is TGTGCCAGCAGTGACGGACAGATGACCCTCCACTTT.

The rearrangement uses TRBV12-5 and TRBJ1-2, with D unresolved. Trimming left V 0 bases short and J 7 bases short, with 21 bases between. Germline V lookup: CDR1 LGHNT, CDR2 FRNRAP. This CDR3 is 17 amino acids long. CDR3 bases: TGTGCTAGTGGTTTGGTACTAGTCCCCGGTAGGTCGGCTGGCTACACCTTC. Translated: CASGLVLVPGRSAGYTF.

This clone was detected only a few times. This sequence joins TRBV5-1 and TRBJ1-2; 7 positions match TRBD1. Germline V gene sequence: CDR1 SGHRS, CDR2 YFSETQ. The CDR3 extends over 15 amino acids. The V segment lost 0 bases and the J segment 5 bases; nucleotides outside the gene matches: 7. For the CDR3, the DNA is TGCGCCAGCAGCTTGGGAGGGGGCGAAGGGTATGGCTACACCTTC. It translates to CASSLGGGEGYGYTF. Looking up the rest from reference TRBV5-1 and TRBJ1-2 gives the full variable domain: KAGVTQTPRYLIKTRGQQVTLSCSPISGHRSVSWYQQTPGQGLQFLFEYFSETQRNKGNFPGRFSGRQFSNSRSEMNVSTLELGDSALYLCASSLGGGEGYGYTFGSGTRLTVV.

The gene calls are TRBV27 and TRBJ2-1, with TRBD2 identical over 9 bases. CDR1 and CDR2 from the germline V gene are MNHEY and SMNVEV (reference sequence). The CDR3 is made up of 15 amino acids. J gave up 7 bases and V 4 bases, and 8 bases lay outside the gene matches. CDR3 protein: CASSSGASGKNEQFF. The CDR3 bases are TGTGCCAGCAGTTCTGGGGCTAGCGGGAAAAATGAGCAGTTCTTC.

The rearrangement uses TRBV28 and TRBJ1-6; a weak D match, TRBD1 (5 bases). The CDR3 runs to 16 residues. The V end was cut by 5 bases, the J end by 8 bases, with 19 bases between. Germline values: CDR1 MDHEN, CDR2 SYDVKM. The DNA for the CDR3 is TGTGCCAGCAGTCTCCGGGGGATCGGTGGTGATTCACCCCTCCACTTT. Its protein is CASSLRGIGGDSPLHF.

J is TRBJ1-1 and V is TRBV4-1; D call uncertain. CDR3 length: 15 amino acids. V was clipped by 1 base and J by 5 bases, with 14 bases between them. Germline-derived CDR1 and CDR2 are MGHRA and YSYEKL. The CDR3 nucleotides read TGCGCCAGCAGCCAAGCGGTCCCCAAAGGGACTGAAGCTTTCTTT. Translating it yields CASSQAVPKGTEAFF.

The chain carries TRBV10-2 and TRBJ2-1; 9 bases agree with TRBD2. Germline values: CDR1 WSHSY, CDR2 SAAADI. The CDR3 loop spans 12 amino acids. V lost 9 bases to trimming and J lost 9 bases; unmatched junction nucleotides: 6. The CDR3 bases are TGCGCCAGTAGACTAGCGGTCGGTGAGCAGTTCTTC. This translates into CASRLAVGEQFF.

V is TRBV29-1 and J is TRBJ1-1; no firm D call. CDR1 SQVTM and CDR2 ANQGSEA come from the germline V gene. Trimming removed 4 bases at V and 0 bases at J, with 9 bases between. This CDR3 spans 13 amino acids. The CDR3 here is CSVGRFMNTEAFF. CDR3 nucleotides: TGCAGCGTTGGTCGGTTCATGAACACTGAAGCTTTCTTT.

The chain joins TRBV6-5 to TRBJ2-5; tentatively, D is TRBD1 or TRBD2 (6 bases each). CDR1 and CDR2 (germline): MNHEY, SVGAGI. The CDR3 spans 14 residues. V was clipped by 7 bases and J by 5 bases, with 17 bases between them. The CDR3 protein is CASMYSGGAETQYF. The CDR3 DNA reads as TGTGCCAGCATGTATTCCGGGGGCGCGGAGACCCAGTACTTC.

This chain connects TRBV5-6 to TRBJ1-1, with TRBD1 as a possible D gene (5 bases). Between the trimmed V and J ends, which lost 0 bases and 5 bases, there was a span of 11 bases. The CDR3 covers 14 residues. In germline, CDR1 is SGHDT, CDR2 YYEEEE. The CDR3 here is CASSLDQGWTEAFF. In DNA form, the CDR3 reads TGTGCCAGCAGCTTGGATCAGGGTTGGACTGAAGCTTTCTTT.

The chain joins TRBV7-9 to TRBJ1-1; unclear D gene. Germline CDR1 reads SEHNR; CDR2 reads FQNEAQ (reference sequence). The CDR3 has 14 amino acids. The V end was cut by 7 bases, the J end by 0 bases, with 12 bases between. CDR3 amino acids: CASTHRRMNTEAFF. The CDR3 DNA follows: TGTGCCAGCACCCACCGGCGGATGAACACTGAAGCTTTCTTT.

The chain employs TRBV4-1 and TRBJ2-3; D remains ambiguous. V was shortened by 4 bases and J by 0 bases, with 11 bases between the two germline ends. The CDR3 consists of 15 residues. The germline V gene encodes CDR1 MGHRA and CDR2 YSYEKL. Here the CDR3 reads CASSLSTPSTDTQYF. CDR3 nucleotide sequence: TGCGCCAGCAGCCTGAGCACACCTAGCACAGATACGCAGTATTTT.

V gene TRBV4-2 combines with J gene TRBJ2-7; 7 nucleotides line up with TRBD2. There are 15 residues in the CDR3. After removal of 0 bases from V and 7 bases from J, the junction contained 9 bases not matched to a gene. Germline V gene lookup returns CDR1 LGHNA and CDR2 YNFKEQ. DNA for the CDR3: TGTGCCAGCAGCCAAGAAGAGCGGGGAGCAAGGGAGCAGTACTTC. Translated: CASSQEERGAREQYF.

The chain carries TRBV5-4 and TRBJ2-7, with D tentatively TRBD2 (6 bases). The CDR3 runs 19 residues. The V gene's germline CDR1 is SGHNT and CDR2 YYREEE (reference sequence). V lost 3 bases and J lost 3, with 28 bases in between. The DNA of the CDR3 is TGTGCCAGCAGCTGGGACTCAGTTGAACGTCTAAACGGGGTCTACGAGCAGTACTTC. Translating gives CASSWDSVERLNGVYEQYF.

The rearrangement joins TRBV18 to TRBJ2-1; TRBD1 or TRBD2 may be the D gene (5 bases each). V dropped 0 bases and J dropped 10 bases, with 13 bases sitting between them. There are 14 residues in the CDR3. Germline V gene data show CDR1 as KGHSH and CDR2 as LQKENI. The CDR3 is CASSPPGPGQEQFF. The DNA of the CDR3 is TGTGCCAGCTCACCACCGGGGCCGGGGCAGGAGCAGTTCTTC.

The J gene is TRBJ1-6, the V gene TRBV6-1, with D possibly TRBD1 on 5 matching bases. V shed 2 bases and J shed 7 bases, with 12 bases lying between them. Germline V gene data show CDR1 as MNHNS and CDR2 as SASEGT. This CDR3 spans 15 amino acids. Written as DNA, the CDR3 is TGTGCCAGCAGTGAATCCCCAGGGATAAATTCACCCCTCCACTTT. This codes for CASSESPGINSPLHF.

The chain recombines TRBV27 with TRBJ1-1, with TRBD1 as a possible D gene (5 bases). The CDR3 runs to 11 residues. CDR1 is MNHEY and CDR2 is SMNVEV in the germline V gene (reference sequence). Trimming stripped 6 bases from V and 7 bases from J, with 9 bases between. The CDR3 protein is CASSRAGEAFF. In nucleotides, the CDR3 is TGTGCCAGCAGCAGGGCTGGTGAAGCTTTCTTT.